What follows are 11 T cell receptor beta chains derived from one specimen sequenced in a study of control samples from healthy donors and cancer patients. Measured with immunoSEQ multiplex PCR; TCRdb has only the in-frame clones, and not every one. The sample shows about 130,000 clones, roughly 91% of them seen only once. Source material: PBMCs. These receptors originate from a man aged 45-60 years with head and neck cancer.

The genes are TRBV12-3 or TRBV12-4 and TRBJ1-4; D is unresolved. This CDR3 is built from 10 residues. The ends were cut back, 7 bases at V and 7 bases at J, with 4 bases in the middle. The CDR3 sequence: CASKGEKLFF. The CDR3 DNA reads TGTGCCAGCAAGGGTGAAAAACTGTTTTTT.

The chain is built from TRBV5-1 and TRBJ1-2; D is unresolved. The germline V gene has CDR1 SGHRS and CDR2 YFSETQ. The CDR3 contains 16 residues. Trimming took off 0 bases at V and 6 bases at J, with 18 bases between the two ends. CDR3 sequence: CASSLGQTGSRNGYTF. CDR3 sequence (DNA): TGCGCCAGCAGCTTGGGGCAGACCGGGTCGAGGAATGGCTACACCTTC.

The rearrangement joins TRBV28 to TRBJ1-6; D gene ambiguous. Germline V gene lookup returns CDR1 MDHEN and CDR2 SYDVKM. This CDR3 is built from 12 residues. Trimming removed 3 bases at V and 7 bases at J, with 4 bases between. CDR3 coding DNA: TGTGCCAGCAGTTTTGGGAATTCACCCCTCCACTTT. Residues: CASSFGNSPLHF.

The rearrangement joins TRBV27 to TRBJ1-1; TRBD1 agrees at 8 bases. Trimming cost V 5 bases and J 3 bases; bases outside gene matches: 5. CDR1 and CDR2 (germline): MNHEY, SMNVEV (reference sequence). This CDR3 is built from 14 residues. The CDR3 is CASSVDRGYTEAFF. In nucleotides, the CDR3 is TGTGCCAGCAGTGTTGACAGGGGATACACTGAAGCTTTCTTT.

The rearrangement joins TRBV4-3 to TRBJ2-5; D possibly corresponds to TRBD2 (5 bases). CDR3 length equals 15 residues. Germline-derived CDR1 and CDR2 are LGHNA and YSLEER. V was pared by 0 bases and J by 3 bases, with 11 bases between. The CDR3 DNA is TGCGCCAGCAGCCAAGATGCGGGTAACAAAGAGACCCAGTACTTC. Protein: CASSQDAGNKETQYF.

The V gene is TRBV9, the J gene TRBJ2-2; 7 bases match TRBD1. The germline V gene has CDR1 SGDLS and CDR2 YYNGEE. CDR3 length equals 14 residues. Trimming at V came to 4 bases and at J to 5 bases, leaving 5 bases not matched to a gene. The CDR3: CASSLYRGTGELFF. The CDR3 DNA reads as TGTGCCAGCAGCTTATACAGGGGAACCGGGGAGCTGTTTTTT.

V and J are TRBV7-9 and TRBJ1-1; the match to TRBD1 covers 8 bases. Unmatched junction bases numbered 11, after V lost 4 bases and J lost 1 base. Germline V gene lookup returns CDR1 SEHNR and CDR2 FQNEAQ (reference sequence). This CDR3 comprises 17 residues. CDR3 coding DNA: TGTGCCAGCAGCTGGTCGGCGACAGGGGTCCAGAACACTGAAGCTTTCTTT. This codes for CASSWSATGVQNTEAFF.

This rearrangement joins TRBV27 to TRBJ2-7; a possible D gene is TRBD2 (6 bases). Germline V gene lookup returns CDR1 MNHEY and CDR2 SMNVEV (reference sequence). The CDR3 extends over 15 amino acids. Trimming left V 4 bases short and J 2 bases short, with 15 bases between. The CDR3 DNA reads as TGTGCCAGCAGTTCCGGGGGTAAAGGGACCTACGAGCAGTACTTC. The encoded protein is CASSSGGKGTYEQYF.

In its sample, this clone was seen once. The chain carries TRBV24-1 and TRBJ2-3, with D perhaps TRBD2 (7 bases). The CDR3 sequence is 15 residues long. Germline CDR1 is KGHDR and CDR2 is SFDVKD. Trimming took 5 bases from V and 4 from J, leaving 15 bases between them. CDR3 amino acids: CATSAAAGAPDTQYF. The CDR3 nucleotides are TGTGCCACCAGTGCGGCGGCGGGGGCTCCAGATACGCAGTATTTT.

The J gene is TRBJ1-6, the V gene TRBV27, with 7 bases aligning to TRBD1. V shed 8 bases, J shed 7 bases, and the junction held 11 bases outside the gene matches. Germline CDR1 and CDR2: MNHEY and SMNVEV (reference sequence). This CDR3 contains 15 residues. The DNA of the CDR3 is TGTGCCAGCCCCTCCCCCGGGACAGAGAATTCACCCCTCCACTTT. Translated: CASPSPGTENSPLHF.

The chain employs TRBV6-5 and TRBJ2-7, with 8 bases that match TRBD1. Germline loops: CDR1 MNHEY, CDR2 SVGAGI. V shed 5 bases and J 3 bases; nucleotides not matched to a gene: 6. This CDR3 has 14 amino acids. The CDR3 loop is CASSQMGQDYEQYF. The CDR3, as DNA: TGTGCCAGCAGTCAAATGGGACAGGACTACGAGCAGTACTTC.